This T cell receptor beta chain was sequenced during a study of T cells in tuberculosis. At study entry, adolescents had tuberculin skin tests and IGRA screening. On average roughly 92,000 T cells per donor were immunosequenced. With regard to this clone: Antigen unknown.

Clones were sequenced by immunoSEQ multiplex PCR, and TCRdb holds only the in-frame ones, with some missing. The sample has about 29,000 clones, approximately 93% seen once; the top ten hold 4.9%. Regarding the study as a whole: Shorter CDR3-alpha in active tuberculosis partly drove smaller distances. GMM-specific TCRs were nearer to active tuberculosis alpha repertoires, suggesting expansion.

This TCR was recovered from a donor aged 10-35 years with latent tuberculosis or without tuberculosis infection. What was sequenced was PBMCs.

In DNA, the CDR3 is TGTGCCAGCAGCGAAAACTGGAGGACTTTTGATACGCAGTATTTT. Amino acid sequence: CASSENWRTFDTQYF. The chain joins TRBV25-1 to TRBJ2-3; D possibly corresponds to TRBD2 (5 bases). CDR3 length: 15 residues. CDR1 is MGHDK, CDR2 SYGVNS, per germline. The V and J ends lost 6 bases and 6 bases respectively, with 19 bases between them.